This TCR beta chain was captured in a study of PD-1 blockade in mismatch repair-deficient tumors. Study-level findings and limits: Rapid post-treatment expansion, then contraction, generally preceding radiologic response, marked tumor-resident clones.

Every patient had mismatch repair deficiency by PCR or immunohistochemistry. The TCR-sequenced patients were three responders to pembrolizumab. Of note for this clone: The antigen is not known.

Using immunoSEQ multiplex PCR, the repertoire was profiled, and TCRdb retains in-frame clones only, with some absent. Found here are some 130,000 clones, almost 90% of them singletons; the top ten hold roughly 10%. V was clipped by 0 bases and J by 9 bases, with 6 bases between them. This CDR3 spans 12 amino acids. Germline lookup yields CDR1 MDHEN and CDR2 SYDVKM. The chain carries TRBV28 and TRBJ1-5; D call uncertain. The receptor comes from an adult with mismatch repair-deficient cancer. This material consisted of peripheral blood, taken approximately 73 weeks after starting pembrolizumab. In DNA form, the CDR3 reads TGTGCCAGCAGTTTATGGGGTCGGCCCCAGCATTTT. This translates into CASSLWGRPQHF. Drawing the rest from reference TRBV28 and TRBJ1-5, the complete variable domain is DVKVTQSSRYLVKRTGEKVFLECVQDMDHENMFWYRQDPGLGLRLIYFSYDVKMKEKGDIPEGYSVSREKKERFSLILESASTNQTSMYLCASSLWGRPQHFGDGTRLSIL.